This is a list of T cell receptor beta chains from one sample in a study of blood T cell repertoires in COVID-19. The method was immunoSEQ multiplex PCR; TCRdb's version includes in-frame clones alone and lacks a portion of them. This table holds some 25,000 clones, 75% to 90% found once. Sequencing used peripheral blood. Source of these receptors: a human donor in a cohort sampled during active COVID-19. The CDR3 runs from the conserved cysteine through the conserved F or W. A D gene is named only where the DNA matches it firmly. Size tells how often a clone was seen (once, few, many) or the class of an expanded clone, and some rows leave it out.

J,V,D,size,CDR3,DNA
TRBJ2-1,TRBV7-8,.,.,CASSLTTESSYNEQFF,TGTGCCAGCAGCTTAACGACAGAGAGCTCCTACAATGAGCAGTTCTTC
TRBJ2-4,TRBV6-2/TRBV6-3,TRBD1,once,CASSSNHRQGLVKNIQYF,TGTGCCAGCAGCTCGAACCACCGACAGGGGCTGGTCAAAAACATTCAGTACTTC
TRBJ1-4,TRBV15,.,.,CATSRDRSGNREKLFF,TGTGCCACCAGCAGAGATCGGTCAGGGAATCGGGAAAAACTGTTTTTT
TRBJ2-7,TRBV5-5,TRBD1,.,CASSSGTDFYEQYF,TGTGCCAGCAGCTCCGGGACAGATTTCTACGAGCAGTACTTC
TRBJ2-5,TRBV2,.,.,CAKQKGQGMGQETQYF,TGTGCCAAGCAGAAGGGGCAGGGAATGGGACAAGAGACCCAGTACTTC
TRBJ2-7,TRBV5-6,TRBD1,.,CASSAMTGGSYEQYF,TGTGCCAGCAGCGCTATGACAGGGGGCTCCTACGAGCAGTACTTC
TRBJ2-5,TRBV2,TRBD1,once,CASSAPGQGAETQYF,TGTGCCAGCAGCGCACCGGGACAGGGGGCAGAGACCCAGTACTTC
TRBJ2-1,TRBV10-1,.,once,CASRAPCGPSYNEQFF,TGCGCCAGCAGGGCCCCCTGCGGGCCTTCGTACAATGAGCAGTTCTTC
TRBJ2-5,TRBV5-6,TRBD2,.,CASSLIGLAGGRETQYF,TGTGCCAGCAGCTTGATAGGGCTAGCGGGGGGCCGAGAGACCCAGTACTTC
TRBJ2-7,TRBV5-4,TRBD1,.,CASRGTGGTYEQYF,TGTGCCAGCAGGGGGACAGGGGGAACCTACGAGCAGTACTTC
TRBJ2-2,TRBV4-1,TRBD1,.,CASSQGQGPNTGELFF,TGCGCCAGCAGCCAGGGACAGGGGCCGAACACCGGGGAGCTGTTTTTT
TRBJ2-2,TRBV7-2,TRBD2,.,CASSLLLAGASNTGELFF,TGTGCCAGCAGCTTATTACTAGCGGGGGCCTCGAACACCGGGGAGCTGTTTTTT
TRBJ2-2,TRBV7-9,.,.,CASSFRGATGELFF,TGTGCCAGCAGCTTTCGGGGGGCGACCGGGGAGCTGTTTTTT
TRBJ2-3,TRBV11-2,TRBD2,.,CASSLGLSGGETDTQYF,TGTGCCAGCAGCTTAGGGCTCAGCGGGGGTGAAACAGATACGCAGTATTTT
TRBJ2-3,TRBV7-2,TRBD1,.,CASSPDRVPDTQYF,TGTGCCAGCAGCCCCGACAGGGTCCCAGATACGCAGTATTTT
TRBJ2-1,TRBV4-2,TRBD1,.,CASSQATRGRRYNEQFF,TGTGCCAGCAGCCAAGCTACCAGGGGGAGACGCTACAATGAGCAGTTCTTC
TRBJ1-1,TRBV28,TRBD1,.,CASTKTGGKDTEAFF,TGTGCCAGCACCAAAACAGGGGGTAAGGACACTGAAGCTTTCTTT
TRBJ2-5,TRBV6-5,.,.,CASLGPEETQYF,TGTGCCAGCCTAGGTCCCGAAGAGACCCAGTACTTC
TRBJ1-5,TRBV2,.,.,CASSGGGRNNQPQHF,TGTGCCAGCAGTGGGGGCGGAAGGAACAATCAGCCCCAGCATTTT
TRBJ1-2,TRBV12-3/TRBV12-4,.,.,CASSPPGVGYTF,TGTGCCAGCAGCCCTCCAGGGGTTGGCTACACCTTC
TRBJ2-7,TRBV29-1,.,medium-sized,CSVESIYSYEQYF,TGCAGCGTTGAGAGTATATACTCCTACGAGCAGTACTTC
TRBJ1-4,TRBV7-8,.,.,CASSLEQGFSEKLFF,TGTGCCAGCAGCTTAGAGCAGGGTTTCTCTGAAAAACTGTTTTTT
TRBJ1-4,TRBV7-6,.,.,CASSLAGAEATGEKLFF,TGTGCCAGCAGCTTAGCGGGTGCGGAGGCGACGGGTGAAAAACTGTTTTTT
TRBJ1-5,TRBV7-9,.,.,CASSLGVGNSNQPQHF,TGTGCCAGCAGCTTAGGGGTCGGGAATAGCAATCAGCCCCAGCATTTT
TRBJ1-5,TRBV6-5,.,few,CASSYREGQPQHF,TGTGCCAGCAGTTACAGGGAGGGTCAGCCCCAGCATTTT
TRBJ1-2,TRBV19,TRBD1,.,CASRVGTGNYGYTF,TGTGCCAGTAGGGTCGGGACAGGTAACTATGGCTACACCTTC
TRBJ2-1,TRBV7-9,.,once,CASRSGYASSYNEQFF,TGTGCCAGCAGATCAGGATACGCGAGCTCCTACAATGAGCAGTTCTTC
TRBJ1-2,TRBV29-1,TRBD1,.,CSGGGQLYGYTF,TGCAGCGGGGGGGGACAGCTCTATGGCTACACCTTC
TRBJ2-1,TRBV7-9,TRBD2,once,CARSASGEGSYNEQFF,TGTGCCAGATCGGCCTCTGGGGAGGGATCCTACAATGAGCAGTTCTTC
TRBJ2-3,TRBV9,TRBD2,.,CASSVARGGRSDTQYF,TGTGCCAGCAGCGTAGCTAGGGGCGGGAGGTCAGATACGCAGTATTTT
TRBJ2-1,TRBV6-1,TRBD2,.,CASSELLAGVDNEQFF,TGTGCCAGCAGTGAGCTTCTAGCGGGAGTGGACAATGAGCAGTTCTTC
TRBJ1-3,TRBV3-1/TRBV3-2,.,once,CASSQGGQGNTIYF,TGTGCCAGCAGCCAAGGAGGACAAGGAAACACCATATATTTT
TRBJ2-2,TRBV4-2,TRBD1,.,CASSRDRNTGELFF,TGTGCCAGCAGCCGGGACAGGAACACCGGGGAGCTGTTTTTT
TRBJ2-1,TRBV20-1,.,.,CSASLAPGQFF,TGCAGTGCTAGCCTAGCTCCCGGGCAGTTCTTC
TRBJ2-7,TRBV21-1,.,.,CASSKRGRDSYEQYF,TGTGCCAGCAGCAAGCGGGGGAGGGATAGCTACGAGCAGTACTTC
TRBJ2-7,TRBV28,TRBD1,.,CASSWDRGDEQYF,TGTGCCAGCAGTTGGGACAGGGGGGACGAGCAGTACTTC
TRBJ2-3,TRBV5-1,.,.,CASTRRYTAGDTQYF,TGCGCCAGCACCCGGAGGTACACCGCAGGAGATACGCAGTATTTT
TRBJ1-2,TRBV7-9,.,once,CASSFSGTLDPGGYTF,TGTGCCAGCAGCTTTTCCGGGACATTAGATCCGGGTGGCTACACCTTC
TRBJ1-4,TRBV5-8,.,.,CASSFSNEKLFF,TGTGCCAGCAGCTTCTCTAATGAAAAACTGTTTTTT
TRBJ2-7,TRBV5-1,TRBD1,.,CASSPGQGLYEQYF,TGCGCCAGCAGCCCCGGACAGGGTCTCTACGAGCAGTACTTC
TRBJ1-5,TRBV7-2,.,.,CASSLTGVQPQHF,TGTGCCAGCAGCTTAACAGGCGTGCAGCCCCAGCATTTT
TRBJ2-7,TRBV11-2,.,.,CASRVASGHEQYF,TGTGCCAGCAGGGTCGCCAGTGGGCACGAGCAGTACTTC
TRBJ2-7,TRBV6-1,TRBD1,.,CASSYWGQGYEQYF,TGTGCCAGCAGTTATTGGGGACAGGGCTACGAGCAGTACTTC
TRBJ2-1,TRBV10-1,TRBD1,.,CASSRQGMNEQFF,TGCGCCAGCAGCCGACAGGGGATGAATGAGCAGTTCTTC
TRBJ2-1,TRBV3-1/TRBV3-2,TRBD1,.,CASSRGQHNEQFF,TGTGCCAGCAGCCGGGGACAGCACAATGAGCAGTTCTTC
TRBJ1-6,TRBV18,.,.,CASSPKLREIYNSPLHF,TGTGCCAGCTCACCAAAACTCAGGGAAATCTATAATTCACCCCTCCACTTT
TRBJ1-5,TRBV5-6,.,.,CASSFGGEQPQHF,TGTGCCAGCAGCTTTGGAGGGGAGCAGCCCCAGCATTTT
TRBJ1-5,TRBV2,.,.,CASNRLENQPQHF,TGTGCCAGCAATCGACTGGAAAATCAGCCCCAGCATTTT
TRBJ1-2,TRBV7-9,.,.,CASSLRAYGYTF,TGTGCCAGCAGCTTACGAGCCTATGGCTACACCTTC
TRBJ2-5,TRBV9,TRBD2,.,CASAPHLAGGETQYF,TGTGCCAGCGCACCTCATCTGGCGGGGGGTGAGACCCAGTACTTC
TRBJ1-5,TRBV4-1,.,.,CASSQVGGGGNQPQHF,TGCGCCAGCAGCCAAGTTGGGGGGGGTGGCAATCAGCCCCAGCATTTT
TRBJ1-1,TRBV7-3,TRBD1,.,CASSSGTGNTEAFF,TGTGCCAGCAGCTCCGGGACAGGGAACACTGAAGCTTTCTTT
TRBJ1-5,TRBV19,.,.,CASSMRVSNQPQHF,TGTGCCAGTAGTATGAGGGTGAGCAATCAGCCCCAGCATTTT
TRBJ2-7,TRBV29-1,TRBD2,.,CSVDSNSGSYEQYF,TGCAGCGTTGACAGTAATAGCGGGAGCTACGAGCAGTACTTC
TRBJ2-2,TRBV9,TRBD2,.,CASSVIAGGLSTGELFF,TGTGCCAGCAGCGTAATAGCGGGGGGGCTTAGCACCGGGGAGCTGTTTTTT
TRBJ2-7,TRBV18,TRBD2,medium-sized,CASSPGGRTLYEQYF,TGTGCCAGCTCCCCGGGCGGGAGGACCCTCTACGAGCAGTACTTC
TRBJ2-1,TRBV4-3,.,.,CASSRQAQKEYNEQFF,TGCGCCAGCAGCCGCCAGGCCCAAAAGGAATACAATGAGCAGTTCTTC
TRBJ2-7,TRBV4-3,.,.,CASSLEGLAGGEQYF,TGCGCCAGCAGCCTGGAGGGGCTAGCAGGTGGCGAGCAGTACTTC
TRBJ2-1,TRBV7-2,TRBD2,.,CACERGASYNEQFF,TGTGCCTGTGAGCGGGGGGCATCCTACAATGAGCAGTTCTTC